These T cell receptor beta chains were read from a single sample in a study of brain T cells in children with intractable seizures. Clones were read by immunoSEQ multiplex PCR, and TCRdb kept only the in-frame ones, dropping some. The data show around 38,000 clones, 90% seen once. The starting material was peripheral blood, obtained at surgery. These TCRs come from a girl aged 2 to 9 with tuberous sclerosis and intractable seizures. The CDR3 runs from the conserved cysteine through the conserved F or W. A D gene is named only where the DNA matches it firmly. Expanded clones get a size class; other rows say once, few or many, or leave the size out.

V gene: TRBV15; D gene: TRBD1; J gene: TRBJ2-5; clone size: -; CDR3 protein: CATSRRQGLQETQYF; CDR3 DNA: TGTGCCACCAGCAGGAGACAGGGTCTCCAAGAGACCCAGTACTTC
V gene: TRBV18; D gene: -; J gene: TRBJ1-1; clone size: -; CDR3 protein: CASSPGILMNTEAFF; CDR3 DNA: TGTGCCAGCTCACCAGGCATCCTCATGAACACTGAAGCTTTCTTT
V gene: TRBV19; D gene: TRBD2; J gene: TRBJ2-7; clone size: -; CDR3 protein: CASSHTLAGDYEQYF; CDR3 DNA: TGTGCCAGTAGTCACACACTAGCGGGAGACTACGAGCAGTACTTC
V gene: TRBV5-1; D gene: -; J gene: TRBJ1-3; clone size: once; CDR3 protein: CASSLGASGNTIYF; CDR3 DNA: TGCGCCAGCAGCTTGGGGGCGTCTGGAAACACCATATATTTT
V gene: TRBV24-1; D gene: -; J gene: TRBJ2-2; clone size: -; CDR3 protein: CATNEAGANTGELFF; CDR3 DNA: TGTGCCACCAACGAGGCAGGGGCTAACACCGGGGAGCTGTTTTTT
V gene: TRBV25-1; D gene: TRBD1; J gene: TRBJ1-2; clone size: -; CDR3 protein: CASTWGTGVGYTF; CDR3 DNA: TGTGCCAGCACATGGGGGACAGGGGTTGGCTACACCTTC
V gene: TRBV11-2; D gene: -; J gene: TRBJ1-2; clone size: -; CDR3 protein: CASSSGGDGYTF; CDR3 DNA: TGTGCCAGCAGCTCGGGGGGGGATGGCTACACCTTC
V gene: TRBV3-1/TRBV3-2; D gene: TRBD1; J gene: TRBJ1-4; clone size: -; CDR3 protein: CASSPGGTGNEKLFF; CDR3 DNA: TGTGCCAGCTCCCCAGGGGGGACCGGGAATGAAAAACTGTTTTTT
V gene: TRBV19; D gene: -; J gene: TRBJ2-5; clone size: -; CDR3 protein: CASRMGTETQYF; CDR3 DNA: TGTGCCAGTAGAATGGGGACGGAGACCCAGTACTTC
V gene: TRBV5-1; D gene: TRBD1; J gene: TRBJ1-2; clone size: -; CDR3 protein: CASRWGQGNGYTF; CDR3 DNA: TGCGCCAGCCGATGGGGACAGGGGAATGGCTACACCTTC
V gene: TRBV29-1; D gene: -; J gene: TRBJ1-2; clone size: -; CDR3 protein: CSADTGTGYTF; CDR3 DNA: TGCAGCGCGGATACAGGGACTGGCTACACCTTC
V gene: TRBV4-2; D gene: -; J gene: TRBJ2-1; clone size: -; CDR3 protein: CASSQGRINEQFF; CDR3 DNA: TGTGCCAGCAGCCAAGGGCGGATCAATGAGCAGTTCTTC
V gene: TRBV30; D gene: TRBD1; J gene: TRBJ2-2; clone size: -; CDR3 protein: CAWSFILRQGGDGELFF; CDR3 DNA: TGTGCCTGGAGTTTCATCTTGAGACAGGGGGGGGACGGGGAGCTGTTTTTT
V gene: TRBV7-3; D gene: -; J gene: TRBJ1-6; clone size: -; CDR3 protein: CASSSGHNNSPLHF; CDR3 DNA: TGTGCCAGCAGCTCAGGACATAATAATTCACCCCTCCACTTT
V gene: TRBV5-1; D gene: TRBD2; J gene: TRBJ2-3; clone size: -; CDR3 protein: CASSSGLAGAPSTDTQYF; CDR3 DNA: TGCGCCAGCAGCTCTGGACTAGCGGGGGCCCCCAGCACAGATACGCAGTATTTT
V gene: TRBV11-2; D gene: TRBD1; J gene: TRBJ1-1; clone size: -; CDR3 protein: CASSLDRTGNVAFF; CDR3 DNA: TGTGCCAGCAGCTTAGATCGGACAGGGAATGTGGCTTTCTTT
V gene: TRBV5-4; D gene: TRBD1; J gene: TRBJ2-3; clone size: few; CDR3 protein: CASTPGQGDTDTQYF; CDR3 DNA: TGTGCCAGCACACCAGGACAGGGCGACACAGATACGCAGTATTTT
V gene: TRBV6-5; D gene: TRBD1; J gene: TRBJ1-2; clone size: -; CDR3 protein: CASSSRTGLKGYTF; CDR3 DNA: TGTGCCAGCAGTTCCCGGACAGGCTTGAAGGGCTACACCTTC
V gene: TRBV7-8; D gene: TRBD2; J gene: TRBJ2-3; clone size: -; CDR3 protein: CASSFRTSATDTQYF; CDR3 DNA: TGTGCCAGCAGCTTTAGGACTAGCGCCACAGATACGCAGTATTTT
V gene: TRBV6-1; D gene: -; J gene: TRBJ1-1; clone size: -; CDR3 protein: CASSELQGFEAFF; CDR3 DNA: TGTGCCAGCAGTGAATTACAGGGTTTTGAAGCTTTCTTT
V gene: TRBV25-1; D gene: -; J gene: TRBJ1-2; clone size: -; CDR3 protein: CASGSANYGYTF; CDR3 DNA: TGTGCCAGCGGGTCAGCTAACTATGGCTACACCTTC
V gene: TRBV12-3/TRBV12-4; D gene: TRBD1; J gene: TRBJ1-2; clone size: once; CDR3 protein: CASSRGTGGGYTF; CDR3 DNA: TGTGCCAGCAGCCGGGGGACAGGGGGTGGCTACACCTTC
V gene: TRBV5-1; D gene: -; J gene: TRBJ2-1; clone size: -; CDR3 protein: CASSLVAGSGYNEQFF; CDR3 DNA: TGCGCCAGCAGCTTGGTGGCGGGCTCTGGCTACAATGAGCAGTTCTTC
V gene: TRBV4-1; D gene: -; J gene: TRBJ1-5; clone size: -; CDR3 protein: CASSQDLTYSNQPQHF; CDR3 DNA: TGCGCCAGCAGCCAAGATCTAACTTATAGCAATCAGCCCCAGCATTTT
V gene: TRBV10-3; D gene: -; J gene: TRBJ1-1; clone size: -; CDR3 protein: CAISERDTEAFF; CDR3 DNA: TGTGCCATCAGTGAAAGGGACACTGAAGCTTTCTTT
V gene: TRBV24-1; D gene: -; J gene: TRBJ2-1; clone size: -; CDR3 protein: CATSDSLYEQFF; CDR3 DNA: TGTGCCACCAGTGATTCTTTGTACGAGCAGTTCTTC
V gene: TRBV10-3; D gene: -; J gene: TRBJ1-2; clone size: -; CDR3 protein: CAISEKGQSNYGYTF; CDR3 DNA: TGTGCCATCAGTGAGAAGGGGCAGAGTAACTATGGCTACACCTTC
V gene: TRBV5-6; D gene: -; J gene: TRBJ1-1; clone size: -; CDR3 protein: CASSYPTGLDTEAFF; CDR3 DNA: TGTGCCAGCAGTTATCCGACAGGTCTAGACACTGAAGCTTTCTTT